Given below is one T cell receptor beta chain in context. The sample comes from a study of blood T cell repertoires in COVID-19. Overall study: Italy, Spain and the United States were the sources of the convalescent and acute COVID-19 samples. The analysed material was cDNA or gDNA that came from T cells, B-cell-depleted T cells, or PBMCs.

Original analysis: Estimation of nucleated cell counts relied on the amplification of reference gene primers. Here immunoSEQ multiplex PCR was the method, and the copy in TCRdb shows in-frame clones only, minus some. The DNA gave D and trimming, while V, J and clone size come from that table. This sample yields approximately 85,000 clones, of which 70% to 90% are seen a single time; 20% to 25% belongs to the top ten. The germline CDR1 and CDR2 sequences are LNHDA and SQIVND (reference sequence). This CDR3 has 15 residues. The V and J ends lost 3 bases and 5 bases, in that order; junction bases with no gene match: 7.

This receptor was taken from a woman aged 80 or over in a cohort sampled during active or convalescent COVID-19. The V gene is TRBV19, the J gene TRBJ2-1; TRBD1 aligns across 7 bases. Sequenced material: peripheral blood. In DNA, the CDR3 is TGTGCCAGTAGTATCCAACAGGGGTTCCACAATGAGCAGTTCTTC. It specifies CASSIQQGFHNEQFF.